This TCR beta chain was recorded in a study of blood T cell repertoires in COVID-19. TCRdb's copy holds only in-frame clones and misses some; the assay was immunoSEQ multiplex PCR. Among 200,000 or so clones listed, about four fifths were seen once. The CDR3 has 13 amino acids. The ends were cut back, 5 bases at V and 4 bases at J, with 11 bases in the middle. Germline lookup yields CDR1 SGHAT and CDR2 FQNNGV. The gene calls are TRBV11-2 and TRBJ1-2; D unresolved. The receptor's source is a man aged 40-50 years who had recovered from COVID-19. Sequenced sample: PBMCs or T cells enriched from blood (not recorded which). The CDR3 sequence: CASSPPAGYGYTF. The CDR3 DNA reads as TGTGCCAGCAGCCCCCCGGCAGGCTATGGCTACACCTTC.